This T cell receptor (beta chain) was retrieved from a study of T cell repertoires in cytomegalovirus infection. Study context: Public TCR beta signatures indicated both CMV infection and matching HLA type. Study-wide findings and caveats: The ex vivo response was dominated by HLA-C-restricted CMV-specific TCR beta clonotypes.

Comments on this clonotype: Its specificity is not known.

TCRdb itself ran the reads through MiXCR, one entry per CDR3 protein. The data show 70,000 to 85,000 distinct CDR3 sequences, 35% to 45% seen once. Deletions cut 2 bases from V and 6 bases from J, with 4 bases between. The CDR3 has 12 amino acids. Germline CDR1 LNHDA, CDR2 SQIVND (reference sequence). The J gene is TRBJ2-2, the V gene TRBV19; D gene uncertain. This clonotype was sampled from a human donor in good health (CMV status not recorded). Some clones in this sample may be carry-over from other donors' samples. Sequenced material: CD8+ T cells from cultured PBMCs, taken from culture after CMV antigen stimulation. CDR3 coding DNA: TGTGCCAGTAGTATAACCCCCGGGGAGCTGTTTTTT. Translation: CASSITPGELFF.